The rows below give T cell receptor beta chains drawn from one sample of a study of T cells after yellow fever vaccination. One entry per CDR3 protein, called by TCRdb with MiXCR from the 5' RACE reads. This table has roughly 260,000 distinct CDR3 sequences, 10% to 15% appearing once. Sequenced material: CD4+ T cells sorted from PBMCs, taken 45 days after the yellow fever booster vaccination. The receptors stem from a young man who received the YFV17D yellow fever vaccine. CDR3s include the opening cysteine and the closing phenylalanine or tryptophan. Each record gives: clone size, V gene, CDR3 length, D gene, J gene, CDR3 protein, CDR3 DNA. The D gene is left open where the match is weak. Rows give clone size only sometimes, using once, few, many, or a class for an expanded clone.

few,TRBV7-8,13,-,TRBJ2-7,CASSSGPLGEQYF,TGTGCCAGCAGCTCCGGACCCCTAGGGGAGCAGTACTTC
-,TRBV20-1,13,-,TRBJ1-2,CSASPQTAYGYTF,TGCAGTGCTAGCCCCCAAACCGCCTATGGCTACACCTTC
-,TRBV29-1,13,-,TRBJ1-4,CSVEGTVGEKLFF,TGCAGCGTTGAAGGGACAGTGGGTGAAAAACTGTTTTTT
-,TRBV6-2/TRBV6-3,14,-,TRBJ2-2,CASSQRQNTGELFF,TGTGCCAGCAGTCAACGACAGAACACCGGGGAGCTGTTTTTT
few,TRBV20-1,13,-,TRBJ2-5,CSARDPLQETQYF,TGCAGTGCTAGAGATCCCCTGCAAGAGACCCAGTACTTC
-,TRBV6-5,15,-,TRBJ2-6,CASSWAASGANVLTF,TGTGCCAGCAGTTGGGCGGCCTCTGGGGCCAACGTCCTGACTTTC
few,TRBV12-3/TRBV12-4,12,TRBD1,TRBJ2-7,CASSLTGVEQYF,TGTGCCAGCAGTCTGACAGGGGTTGAGCAGTACTTC
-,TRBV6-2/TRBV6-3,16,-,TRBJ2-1,CASSYLGTHEYNEQFF,TGTGCCAGCAGTTACTTAGGGACGCACGAATACAATGAGCAGTTCTTC
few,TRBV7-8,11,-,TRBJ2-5,CASRFGETQYF,TGTGCCAGCAGGTTTGGAGAGACCCAGTACTTC
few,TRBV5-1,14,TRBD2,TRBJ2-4,CASSLGRETAIQYF,TGCGCCAGCAGCTTGGGGCGGGAGACGGCCATTCAGTACTTC
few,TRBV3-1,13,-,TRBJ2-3,CASSQRVSDTQYF,TGTGCCAGCAGCCAGCGGGTCTCAGATACGCAGTATTTT
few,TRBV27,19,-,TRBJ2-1,CASSFLGVGRHFSYNEQFF,TGTGCCAGCAGTTTCCTCGGGGTAGGCCGACACTTCTCATACAATGAGCAGTTCTTC
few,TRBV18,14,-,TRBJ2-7,CASSQGEPHYEQYF,TGTGCCAGCTCACAAGGGGAGCCCCACTACGAGCAGTACTTC
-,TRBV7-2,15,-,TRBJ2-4,CASSRRDLAKNIQYF,TGTGCCAGCAGCCGTCGGGATCTTGCCAAAAACATTCAGTACTTC
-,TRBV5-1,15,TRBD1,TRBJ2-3,CASSAGTGGRDTQYF,TGCGCCAGCAGCGCCGGGACAGGGGGCAGGGATACGCAGTATTTT
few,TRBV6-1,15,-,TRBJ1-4,CASRGGVATNEKLFF,TGTGCCAGCAGAGGGGGAGTTGCAACTAATGAAAAACTGTTTTTT
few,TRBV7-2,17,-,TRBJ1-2,CASSLVYTGTVGYGYTF,TGTGCCAGCAGCTTAGTTTACACAGGGACTGTGGGCTATGGCTACACCTTC
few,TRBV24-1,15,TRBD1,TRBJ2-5,CATSDRTGALEAQYF,TGTGCCACCAGTGATCGGACAGGGGCCCTTGAGGCCCAGTACTTC
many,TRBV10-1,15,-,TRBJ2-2,CASSESTRWPGELFF,TGCGCCAGCAGTGAGTCGACGAGGTGGCCCGGGGAGCTGTTTTTT
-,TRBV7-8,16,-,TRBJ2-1,CASSQQLGIFYNEQFF,TGTGCCAGCAGCCAGCAACTCGGGATATTTTACAATGAGCAGTTCTTC
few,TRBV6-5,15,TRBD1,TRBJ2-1,CASSPTRTGVNEQFF,TGTGCCAGCAGTCCTACTCGGACAGGGGTTAACGAGCAGTTCTTC
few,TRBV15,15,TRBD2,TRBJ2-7,CATSKLTSGSYEQYF,TGTGCCACCAGCAAGTTGACTAGCGGGAGCTACGAGCAGTACTTC
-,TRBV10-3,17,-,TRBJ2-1,CAIGDWGVRVGSNEQFF,TGTGCCATCGGGGATTGGGGGGTAAGGGTTGGGAGCAATGAGCAGTTCTTC
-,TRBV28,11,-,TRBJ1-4,CASTPNEKLFF,TGTGCCAGCACCCCTAATGAAAAACTGTTTTTT
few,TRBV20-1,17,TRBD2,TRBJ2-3,CSARAGGTSGRIDTQYF,TGCAGTGCTAGAGCAGGAGGGACTAGCGGGAGGATAGATACGCAGTATTTT
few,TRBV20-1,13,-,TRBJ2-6,CSAASSGANVLTF,TGCAGTGCCGCGAGCTCTGGGGCCAACGTCCTGACTTTC
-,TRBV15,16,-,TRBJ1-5,CATSRSGVSRNQPQHF,TGTGCCACCAGCAGGTCAGGGGTTTCGCGGAATCAGCCCCAGCATTTT
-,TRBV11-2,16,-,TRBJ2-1,CASSLVSPKAYNEQFF,TGTGCCAGCAGCTTAGTTAGCCCGAAGGCCTACAATGAGCAGTTCTTC